The next 13 T cell receptor beta chains were all read from a single sample in a study of T cells in Graves' hyperthyroidism and ophthalmopathy. TCR beta CDR3 regions were amplified from RNA. A set of HTBI primers served as the primers for a first-round RT-PCR of the TCR CDR3. TCRdb re-called the multiplex PCR reads with MiXCR, one entry per CDR3 protein. Here the sample spans some 270,000 distinct CDR3 sequences, over 20% being singletons. The sample was blood. These receptors were obtained from a woman between 40 and 50 years old with Graves' ophthalmopathy.

This clonotype appeared a few times. This sequence joins TRBV12-3 or TRBV12-4 and TRBJ2-7; 7 bases line up with TRBD2. The CDR3 has 13 amino acids. Trimming removed 7 bases from V and 6 bases from J; junction bases left unmatched: 9. CDR3 DNA: TGTGCCAGCATTTCCGCTAGCGGAAGCGAGCAGTACTTC. This translates into CASISASGSEQYF.

At least ten counts were recorded for this clonotype. V usage is TRBV6-5 and J usage is TRBJ2-7; 10 bases are shared with TRBD2. The CDR3 is made up of 16 amino acids. Germline loops: CDR1 MNHEY, CDR2 SVGAGI. Germline trimming cut 7 bases from V and 3 bases from J; bases unmatched to any gene: 12. The CDR3 DNA reads as TGTGCCAGCACTCCAAAGGTTTCTAGCGGGAGCTACGAGCAGTACTTC. Amino acids: CASTPKVSSGSYEQYF.

This clonotype has ten or more counts. The CDR3 sequence: CASSSSGRINTGELFF. Written as DNA, the CDR3 is TGTGCCAGCAGCTCCAGCGGGAGGATCAACACCGGGGAGCTGTTTTTT. The chain recombines TRBV7-3 with TRBJ2-2; 9 nucleotides line up with TRBD2. The CDR3 extends over 16 amino acids. The germline CDR1 and CDR2 sequences are SGHTA and FQGTGA. Unmatched junction bases numbered 5, after V lost 4 bases and J lost 2 bases.

This clonotype was seen many times. V usage is TRBV12-3 or TRBV12-4 and J usage is TRBJ2-7, with 9 bases that match TRBD1. Trimming cost V 5 bases and J 4 bases; bases outside gene matches: 3. The CDR3 sequence is 13 residues long. This CDR3 is CASSRTGEYEQYF. DNA for the CDR3: TGTGCCAGCAGTCGGACAGGGGAGTACGAGCAGTACTTC.

This clonotype was seen at least ten times. This CDR3 reads CASQTDMNTEAFF. The CDR3, as DNA: TGTGCCAGTCAGACAGACATGAACACTGAAGCTTTCTTT. The rearrangement uses TRBV3-1 and TRBJ1-1, with D maybe TRBD1 (5 bases). The germline V gene has CDR1 LGHDT and CDR2 YNNKEL (reference sequence). Trimming stripped 9 bases from V and 0 bases from J, with 11 bases between. The CDR3 length is 13 residues.

This chain links TRBV7-2 with TRBJ2-5; D remains ambiguous. Germline assignment: CDR1 SGHTA and CDR2 FQGNSA. Trimming removed 5 bases from V and 1 base from J, with 14 bases in between. CDR3 length equals 15 residues. The CDR3 nucleotides are TGTGCCAGCAGCCCCCGGGCTCAGATCCAAGAGACCCAGTACTTC. It is translated as CASSPRAQIQETQYF.

This clonotype was seen at least ten times. The V and J genes are TRBV28 and TRBJ2-7; a possible D gene is TRBD2 (5 bases). Trimming left V 5 bases short and J 7 bases short, with 21 bases between. The CDR3 is 15 amino acids. The V gene's germline CDR1 is MDHEN and CDR2 SYDVKM. The CDR3 here is CASSLADSTSGEQYF. The CDR3 nucleotides read TGTGCCAGCAGTCTCGCGGACTCTACATCGGGTGAGCAGTACTTC.

This clonotype has a count of ten or more. The chain combines TRBV12-3 or TRBV12-4 with TRBJ2-5, with a weak D call TRBD2 (6 bases). The CDR3 totals 13 residues. Trimming removed 4 bases at V and 5 bases at J, with 11 bases between. The CDR3 nucleotides are TGTGCCAGCAGTTCTAGCGCCTCCGAGACCCAGTACTTC. It specifies CASSSSASETQYF.

This clonotype was counted ten times or more. The rearrangement links TRBV14 to TRBJ1-2; 7 bases fit TRBD1. Germline CDR1 is SGHDN and CDR2 is FVKESK. The V segment lost 4 bases and the J segment 4 bases; nucleotides outside the gene matches: 6. This CDR3 has 14 residues. CDR3 amino acids: CASSPQGTTYGYTF. The DNA of the CDR3 is TGTGCCAGCAGCCCACAGGGGACCACCTATGGCTACACCTTC.

This clonotype came up many times. The rearrangement uses TRBV2 and TRBJ1-1; D not resolved. Trimming cost V 8 bases and J 0 bases, with 4 bases left between them. Germline lookup yields CDR1 SNHLY and CDR2 FYNNEI. The CDR3 runs to 11 residues. CDR3 nucleotide sequence: TGTGCCAGCGTATTGAACACTGAAGCTTTCTTT. Its translation: CASVLNTEAFF.

This clonotype was counted many times. This chain connects TRBV12-3 or TRBV12-4 to TRBJ2-5; D might be TRBD1 or TRBD2, each matching 6 bases. This CDR3 is built from 14 residues. Trimming left V 3 bases short and J 4 bases short, with 12 bases between. CDR3: CASSLVKGGETQYF. DNA of the CDR3: TGTGCCAGCAGTTTGGTGAAGGGGGGAGAGACCCAGTACTTC.

This clonotype turned up a few times. With a much larger clone just one base away, this may be a read error. The CDR3 bases are TGTGCCAGCAGCCCAGACAACCGTTGGGGGACCTGGGAGCTGTTTTTT. Amino acid sequence: CASSPDNRWGTWELFF. This chain joins TRBV9 and TRBJ2-2; TRBD1 or TRBD2 may be the D gene (5 bases each). The CDR3 sequence is 16 residues long. V was shortened by 4 bases and J by 9 bases, with 22 bases between the two germline ends. Germline V gene data show CDR1 as SGDLS and CDR2 as YYNGEE.

This clonotype was observed at least ten times. The chain combines TRBV12-3 or TRBV12-4 with TRBJ2-2; 9 bases map to TRBD1. V was clipped by 5 bases and J by 7 bases; unmatched bases: 14. The CDR3 totals 17 residues. In DNA form, the CDR3 reads TGTGCCAGCAGTCCACCTCCGGGACAGGGAGGGAGCGGGGAGCTGTTTTTT. It yields the protein CASSPPPGQGGSGELFF.